One sample yielded the 8 T cell receptor beta chains listed below, sequenced in a study of regulatory T cells in long-lasting Graves disease. As to time point: persistent/refractory GD, antithyroid drugs over 5 years with positive TRAb. RNA isolated from PBMCs was used to make the TCR library. Assembly of TCR beta libraries relied on iRepertoire HTBI primers together with Arm-PCR of CDR3 regions. TCRdb ran MiXCR on the multiplex PCR reads and lists one entry per CDR3 protein. The sample has a few hundred thousand distinct CDR3 sequences, approximately 21% seen once. This material consisted of peripheral blood mononuclear cells (PBMCs), taken when the disease was refractory, from a patient treated with antithyroid drugs. The receptors originated from a female donor with Graves disease.

Comment on this clonotype: One junction end disagrees with the germline gene, perhaps due to a read error. J is TRBJ1-6 and V is TRBV5-5; the D gene is possibly TRBD1 (5 bases). CDR3 length: 14 residues. Germline V CDR1 and CDR2: SGHKS, YYEKEE (reference sequence). The CDR3 is CASSLADNKSPLHF. The CDR3 DNA reads as TGTGCCAGCAGCTTGGCGGACAATAAATCACCCCTCCACTTT.

This clonotype has ten or more counts. This chain connects TRBV3-1 to TRBJ2-5; maybe TRBD2 (6 bases). Trimming took 4 bases from V and 5 from J, leaving 17 bases between them. Per the germline V gene, CDR1 is LGHDT and CDR2 is YNNKEL (reference sequence). The length of the CDR3 is 15 residues. The CDR3 loop reads CASSLGGGSGETQYF. CDR3 bases: TGTGCCAGCAGCCTCGGTGGGGGGTCGGGGGAGACCCAGTACTTC.

This clonotype was detected ten times or more. The gene calls are TRBV12-3 or TRBV12-4 and TRBJ1-1; tentative D call: TRBD1 (5 bases). V lost 6 bases to trimming and J lost 1 base, with 21 bases between them. CDR3 size: 17 residues. The CDR3 sequence is CASRPRYPGRRNTEAFF. CDR3 DNA: TGTGCCAGCAGGCCACGGTATCCGGGACGGAGGAACACTGAAGCTTTCTTT.

The J gene is TRBJ2-7, the V gene TRBV30, with D perhaps being TRBD1 or TRBD2 (6 bases each). Per the germline V gene, CDR1 is GTSNPN and CDR2 is SVGIG (reference sequence). The CDR3 runs to 12 residues. V was trimmed by 3 bases and J by 6 bases, leaving 12 bases between them. CDR3 sequence: CAWSLGGREQYF. In DNA form, the CDR3 reads TGTGCCTGGAGCCTTGGGGGGCGCGAGCAGTACTTC.

This clonotype was picked up many times. The chain combines TRBV28 with TRBJ1-1, with D uncertain. V shed 1 base and J shed 5 bases, with 8 bases lying between them. Germline V gene data show CDR1 as MDHEN and CDR2 as SYDVKM. The CDR3 runs 13 residues. CDR3 residues: CASSLSRRTEAFF. The CDR3 coding sequence is TGTGCCAGCAGTTTATCCCGCCGGACTGAAGCTTTCTTT.

This clonotype was detected a few times. DNA of the CDR3: TGCAGTGCTAGAGCGTCCGGGACAGGAGCGTCGAACTATGGCTACACCTTC. It encodes CSARASGTGASNYGYTF. The chain carries TRBV20-1 and TRBJ1-2; 8 bases are shared with TRBD1. This CDR3 has 17 amino acids. Trimming at V came to 1 base and at J to 2 bases, leaving 12 bases not matched to a gene. Germline V gives CDR1 DFQATT, CDR2 SNEGSKA (reference sequence).

This clonotype was counted at least ten times. The chain has TRBV12-3 or TRBV12-4 and TRBJ1-2; 9 bases fit TRBD1. After removal of 7 bases from V and 6 bases from J, the junction contained 3 bases not matched to a gene. This CDR3 has 12 residues. The CDR3 nucleotides read TGTGCCAGCACCCGGACAGGGGATGGCTACACCTTC. It translates to CASTRTGDGYTF.

V usage is TRBV7-2 and J usage is TRBJ2-1, with 8 bases that match TRBD2. This CDR3 contains 16 residues. V was pared by 2 bases and J by 7 bases, with 10 bases of the junction left unmatched. CDR1 and CDR2 from the germline V gene are SGHTA and FQGNSA. Here the CDR3 DNA reads TGTGCCAGCAGCTTACGGGGGGCTAGCGGGCCTAATGAGCAGTTCTTC. It encodes CASSLRGASGPNEQFF.